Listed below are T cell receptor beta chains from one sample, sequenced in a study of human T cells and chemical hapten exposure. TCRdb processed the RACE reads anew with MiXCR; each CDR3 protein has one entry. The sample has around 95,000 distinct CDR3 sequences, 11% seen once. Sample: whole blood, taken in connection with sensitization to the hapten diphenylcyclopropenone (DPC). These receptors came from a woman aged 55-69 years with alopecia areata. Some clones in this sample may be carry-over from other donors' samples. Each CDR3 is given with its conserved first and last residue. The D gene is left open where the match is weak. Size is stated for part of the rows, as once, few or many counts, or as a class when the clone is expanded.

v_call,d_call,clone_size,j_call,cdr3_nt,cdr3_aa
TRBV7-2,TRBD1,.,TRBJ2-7,TGTGCCAGCAGCTACCGGGACAGCCTGACCTACGAGCAGTACTTC,CASSYRDSLTYEQYF
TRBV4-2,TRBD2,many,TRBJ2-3,TGTGCCAGCAGCCAAGATCGAGTGGGGGACTACACAGATACGCAGTATTTT,CASSQDRVGDYTDTQYF
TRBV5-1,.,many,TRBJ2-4,TGCGCCAGCAGCTTGGACGGCCAAAACATTCAGTACTTC,CASSLDGQNIQYF
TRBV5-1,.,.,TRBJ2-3,TGCGCCAGTGGAAGGACGGCCGATACGCAGTATTTT,CASGRTADTQYF
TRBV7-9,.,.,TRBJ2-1,TGTGCCAGCAGCCGAGACATCTACAATGAGCAGTTCTTC,CASSRDIYNEQFF
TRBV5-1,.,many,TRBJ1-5,TGCGCCAGCAGCTTGGCCTCGGGCAATCAGCCCCAGCATTTT,CASSLASGNQPQHF
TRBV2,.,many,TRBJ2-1,TGTGCCAGCAGTGAGGAGGGACAGCCATACAATGAGCAGTTCTTC,CASSEEGQPYNEQFF
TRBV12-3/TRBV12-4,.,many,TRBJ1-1,TGTGCCAGCAGTCCAAGGGGGGATGGCGCTGAAGCTTTCTTT,CASSPRGDGAEAFF
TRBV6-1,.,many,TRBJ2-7,TGTGCCAGCCGTGACCCCGGAACTGGGGGTGAAGAGCAGTACTTC,CASRDPGTGGEEQYF
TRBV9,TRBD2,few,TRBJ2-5,TGTGCCAGCAGCGTAGCGCGGGGGGACATGAGCCAAGAGACCCAGTACTTC,CASSVARGDMSQETQYF
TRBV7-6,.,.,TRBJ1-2,TGTGCCAGCAGCCCACGACCCACGCTGGGGGGTAACTATGGCTACACCTTC,CASSPRPTLGGNYGYTF
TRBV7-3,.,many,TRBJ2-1,TGTGCCAGCAGCCCCATGCAGGAGGGATACAATGAGCAGTTCTTC,CASSPMQEGYNEQFF
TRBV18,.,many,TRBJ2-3,TGTGCCAGCTCACCGGGCCAAACAGATACGCAGTATTTT,CASSPGQTDTQYF
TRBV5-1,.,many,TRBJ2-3,TGCGCCAGCAGCCCTACCACAGATACGCAGTATTTT,CASSPTTDTQYF
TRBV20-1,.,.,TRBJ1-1,TGCAGTAGGGCCAATGGCGCTGAAGCTTTCTTT,CSRANGAEAFF
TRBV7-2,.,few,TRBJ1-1,TGTGCCACCCATGGTACGTCCGAATTCATGAACACTGAAGCTTTCTTT,CATHGTSEFMNTEAFF
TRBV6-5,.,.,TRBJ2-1,TGTGCCAGCAGACGATCGCATACAGGGGACTTAAGGAATGAGCAGTTCTTC,CASRRSHTGDLRNEQFF
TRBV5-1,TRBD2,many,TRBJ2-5,TGCGCCAGCAGCTCCAGACCGGCGGGACTAGCGGGGGGTCCGAAGACCCAGTACTTC,CASSSRPAGLAGGPKTQYF